This T cell receptor (beta chain) appears in the sequencing data of a study of long-term antiretroviral therapy in people with HIV. Study information: The oldest samples precede the 2015 immediate-ART recommendation by about a decade.

Comment on this clone: What it recognizes is unknown.

Findings and limits, study-wide: For ART adherence, viral resistance and therapy changes, no data were available.

One or more pre-ART and two or more post-ART PBMC samples were available from each donor. Ahead of DNA extraction, samples held about 1-10 million cryopreserved PBMC each. The libraries were made with immunoSEQ v3.0 at survey level. Profiled with immunoSEQ multiplex PCR; TCRdb holds only in-frame clones, not every one. The sample comprises fewer than 25,000 clones, 88% of which are singletons, and 3.5% rests with the top ten. Germline loops: CDR1 SGHRS, CDR2 YFSETQ. The CDR3 consists of 16 residues. V lost 1 base to trimming and J lost 5 bases; unmatched junction nucleotides: 10. This TCR came from a man in his 60s with HIV. This sample comprised unsorted PBMCs, obtained 2.3 years after starting antiretroviral therapy. This rearrangement joins TRBV5-1 to TRBJ2-3; TRBD2 matches at 7 bases. The CDR3 nucleotides read TGCGCCAGCAGCTTGTGGGGGTCGGGGAGGGAAGATACGCAGTATTTT. Protein: CASSLWGSGREDTQYF.